This is a list of T cell receptor beta chains from one sample in a study of CD8 T cells in ankylosing spondylitis. One entry per CDR3 protein, called by TCRdb with MiXCR from the 5' RACE reads. The sample yields about 250,000 distinct CDR3 sequences, roughly 8.2% seen once. The source material was blood, either unsorted or a sorted T cell fraction (not recorded which). These receptors came from a female donor with ankylosing spondylitis or in good health (not recorded which). CDR3s include the opening cysteine and the closing phenylalanine or tryptophan. Fields, in order: V gene, clone size, J gene, D gene, CDR3 protein, CDR3 DNA. The D gene is left open where the match is weak. Clone size appears in some rows only: once, few, many, or a class for an expanded clone.

TRBV6-6	many	TRBJ1-2	-	CASSYGLAGMGYTF	TGTGCCAGCAGTTACGGTTTGGCAGGGATGGGCTACACCTTC
TRBV11-2	-	TRBJ1-2	-	CASSPLRGRDGYTF	TGTGCCAGCAGCCCCCTCCGGGGGCGGGATGGCTACACCTTC
TRBV30	-	TRBJ2-7	TRBD2	CAWTSGAYQYF	TGTGCCTGGACGAGCGGGGCCTACCAATACTTC
TRBV3-1	many	TRBJ1-4	-	CASSSHGTTNEKLFF	TGTGCCAGCAGCAGCCACGGAACAACTAATGAAAAACTGTTTTTT
TRBV7-2	few	TRBJ2-3	-	CASSDRTWNTQYF	TGTGCCAGCAGCGACAGGACTTGGAATACGCAGTATTTT
TRBV5-6	once	TRBJ2-1	-	CTSSHRHEQFF	TGTACCAGCAGCCATAGGCATGAGCAGTTCTTC
TRBV12-3/TRBV12-4	many	TRBJ2-7	TRBD2	CASSFGRGGGYEQYF	TGTGCCAGCAGTTTTGGACGGGGGGGAGGCTACGAGCAGTACTTC
TRBV11-2	many	TRBJ2-7	TRBD1	CASSSPGQGASYEQYF	TGTGCCAGCAGCTCACCGGGACAGGGGGCATCCTACGAGCAGTACTTC
TRBV7-8	many	TRBJ1-6	TRBD1	CASSFDRGYSPLHF	TGTGCCAGCAGCTTTGACAGGGGTTATTCACCCCTCCACTTT
TRBV7-2	many	TRBJ1-5	-	CASSFLGQPQHF	TGTGCCAGCAGCTTTTTGGGTCAGCCCCAGCATTTT
TRBV4-3	many	TRBJ2-3	TRBD2	CASPVAGVTDTQYF	TGCGCCAGCCCGGTGGCGGGAGTTACAGATACGCAGTATTTT
TRBV7-2	many	TRBJ2-3	TRBD2	CASRYGGSQDTQYF	TGTGCCAGCAGGTACGGCGGGAGTCAAGATACGCAGTATTTT
TRBV5-1	many	TRBJ1-2	TRBD1	CASSLAGRGQSYTF	TGCGCCAGCAGCTTGGCCGGCAGGGGGCAAAGCTACACCTTC
TRBV9	many	TRBJ1-1	-	CASGQGGVNTEAFF	TGTGCCAGCGGCCAGGGAGGGGTGAACACTGAAGCTTTCTTT
TRBV24-1	many	TRBJ2-2	TRBD1	CATSALRDRGARHTGELFF	TGTGCCACCAGTGCCCTAAGGGACAGGGGCGCGCGCCACACCGGGGAGCTGTTTTTT
TRBV15	many	TRBJ1-1	-	CATSRVGTEAFF	TGTGCCACCAGCAGAGTTGGGACTGAAGCTTTCTTT
TRBV20-1	-	TRBJ1-5	-	CSARDIGEGEGQPQHF	TGCAGTGCTAGAGATATAGGGGAAGGCGAGGGACAGCCCCAGCATTTT
TRBV5-1	many	TRBJ2-1	-	CASSLDTGAPYNEQFF	TGCGCCAGCAGCTTGGATACGGGAGCCCCCTACAATGAGCAGTTCTTC
TRBV7-2	many	TRBJ1-1	-	CASSLAARNTEAFF	TGTGCCAGCAGCTTAGCAGCGAGGAACACTGAAGCTTTCTTT
TRBV6-2/TRBV6-3	many	TRBJ2-4	-	CASRTDRNIQYF	TGTGCCAGCAGGACGGACAGAAACATTCAGTACTTC
TRBV5-1	many	TRBJ2-1	-	CASSLVAGTYNEQFF	TGCGCCAGCAGCTTGGTTGCAGGGACCTACAATGAGCAGTTCTTC
TRBV6-2/TRBV6-3	many	TRBJ1-5	-	CASSWRPGGNQPQHF	TGTGCCAGCAGCTGGAGACCGGGGGGCAATCAGCCCCAGCATTTT
TRBV5-1	many	TRBJ2-7	-	CASSSRDARPYEQYF	TGCGCCAGCAGCTCCCGGGACGCCCGACCCTACGAGCAGTACTTC
TRBV12-3/TRBV12-4	once	TRBJ2-4	TRBD2	CTLSLRFGTRGGAKNIQYF	TGTACCCTCAGCCTACGCTTTGGGACTAGGGGAGGAGCCAAAAACATTCAGTACTTC
TRBV5-5	many	TRBJ1-5	-	CASSPEGMIQHF	TGTGCCAGCAGCCCAGAAGGTATGATCCAGCATTTT
TRBV7-3	many	TRBJ2-5	TRBD1	CASSPDRVGETQYF	TGTGCCAGCAGCCCGGACAGGGTCGGGGAGACCCAGTACTTC
TRBV18	many	TRBJ2-2	-	CASSPSTRGRGGELFF	TGTGCCAGCTCACCAAGCACCCGCGGTCGGGGCGGGGAGCTGTTTTTT
TRBV20-1	many	TRBJ2-5	-	CSAGPTQETQYF	TGCAGTGCTGGCCCGACACAAGAGACCCAGTACTTC
TRBV12-3/TRBV12-4	few	TRBJ2-1	-	CASTLDRSQYNEQFF	TGTGCCAGCACCCTTGACAGGTCCCAATACAATGAGCAGTTCTTC
TRBV10-3	few	TRBJ1-1	-	CAISGGGVMTEAFF	TGTGCCATCAGCGGGGGGGGGGTAATGACTGAAGCTTTCTTT
TRBV7-2	once	TRBJ2-3	TRBD2	CASSPTSVADTQYF	TGTGCCAGCAGTCCCACTAGCGTGGCAGATACGCAGTATTTT
TRBV12-3/TRBV12-4	many	TRBJ2-1	-	CASRESGPNEQFF	TGTGCCAGCAGGGAGAGTGGCCCCAATGAGCAGTTCTTC
TRBV25-1	many	TRBJ1-5	-	CASSRGYSNQPQHF	TGTGCCAGCAGTCGGGGGTATAGCAATCAGCCCCAGCATTTT
TRBV20-1	many	TRBJ1-2	-	CSALRSGTSYGYTF	TGCAGTGCTCTAAGATCCGGGACGAGCTATGGCTACACCTTC
TRBV5-5	many	TRBJ2-3	-	CASSLAGGGADTQYF	TGTGCCAGCAGCTTGGCCGGAGGGGGGGCAGATACGCAGTATTTT
TRBV7-9	-	TRBJ2-7	-	CASSIGRGAGEQYF	TGTGCCAGCAGCATCGGCAGGGGCGCGGGCGAGCAGTACTTC
TRBV10-3	many	TRBJ2-3	-	CAIGGPITDTQYF	TGTGCCATCGGCGGGCCCATCACAGATACGCAGTATTTT
TRBV7-6	-	TRBJ2-1	-	CASSLARGEQFF	TGTGCCAGCAGCTTAGCGAGGGGTGAGCAGTTCTTC
TRBV5-6	many	TRBJ1-4	TRBD1	CASSFPGTGIEKLFF	TGTGCCAGCAGCTTCCCCGGGACAGGGATCGAAAAACTGTTTTTT
TRBV20-1	many	TRBJ2-7	-	CSGTDYEQYF	TGCAGTGGGACGGACTACGAGCAGTACTTC
TRBV19	many	TRBJ1-2	-	CASSMNPATAMGYTF	TGTGCCAGTAGTATGAATCCGGCAACCGCTATGGGCTACACCTTC
TRBV9	few	TRBJ2-5	-	CASSVGGRSETQYF	TGTGCCAGCAGCGTAGGGGGACGGTCAGAGACCCAGTACTTC
TRBV10-3	many	TRBJ1-1	-	CATQTGNTEAFF	TGTGCCACTCAGACCGGGAACACTGAAGCTTTCTTT
TRBV6-1	many	TRBJ2-2	TRBD2	CASSRTSGYTGELFF	TGTGCCAGCAGCAGGACTAGCGGATACACCGGGGAGCTGTTTTTT
TRBV6-2/TRBV6-3	many	TRBJ2-1	-	CASGGYRSNEQFF	TGTGCCAGTGGCGGGTATAGGTCTAATGAGCAGTTCTTC
TRBV7-2	many	TRBJ2-3	-	CASSSASDTQYF	TGTGCCAGCAGCTCCGCGAGTGATACGCAGTATTTT
TRBV5-1	many	TRBJ1-2	-	CASSPEGDYGYTF	TGCGCCAGCAGCCCCGAGGGGGACTATGGCTACACCTTC